A single sample gave rise to the 4 T cell receptor beta chains below, sequenced in a study of T cells after yellow fever vaccination. MiXCR, run by TCRdb on the 5' RACE reads, gives a single entry per CDR3 protein. The sample lists roughly 150,000 distinct CDR3 sequences; more than 6% were seen once. The specimen comprised CD4+ T cells sorted from PBMCs, sampled 5 days after the yellow fever booster vaccination. These receptors all stem from a man aged 30 to 45 who received the YFV17D yellow fever vaccine.

This clonotype was observed many times. The rearrangement joins TRBV7-8 to TRBJ1-1; tentatively, D is TRBD1 (6 bases). V lost 5 bases to trimming and J lost 4 bases, with 26 bases between them. CDR1 is SGHVS and CDR2 is FQNEAQ in the germline V gene. The CDR3 has 18 residues. The CDR3 reads CASSRDQGRTLRGTEAFF. Written as DNA, the CDR3 is TGTGCCAGCAGCCGTGACCAGGGGCGGACCTTGAGGGGCACTGAAGCTTTCTTT.

This clonotype showed up many times. This sequence joins TRBV7-2 and TRBJ2-4, with 9 bases lining up with TRBD1. The V gene end was trimmed by 9 bases and the J gene end by 9 bases; junction bases not matched to a gene: 12. CDR1 SGHTA and CDR2 FQGNSA come from the germline V gene. This CDR3 has 14 residues. The CDR3 here is CARSARQGVLIQYF. As DNA, the CDR3 is TGTGCCAGAAGCGCCCGACAGGGGGTTCTCATTCAGTACTTC.

Only a few counts were recorded for this clonotype. The genes are TRBV4-3 and TRBJ2-7; 9 nucleotides agree with TRBD2. Germline lookup yields CDR1 LGHNA and CDR2 YSLEER. The ends lost 1 base at V and 2 bases at J; junction bases unmatched: 9. The CDR3 covers 17 residues. The CDR3 spells CASSQGRRLADAYEQYF. The CDR3, as DNA: TGCGCCAGCAGCCAAGGACGGCGACTAGCGGATGCCTACGAGCAGTACTTC.

Regarding this clonotype: This may arise from a read error, as a much more abundant clone is one base away. J is TRBJ1-2 and V is TRBV5-1; no firm D call. This CDR3 contains 16 residues. Trimming left V 0 bases short and J 4 bases short, with 16 bases between. Germline assignment: CDR1 SGHRS and CDR2 YFSETQ. Here the CDR3 DNA reads TGCGCCAGCAGCTTGGAAGGGCCCTATTTTCCCTATGGCTACACCTTC. Translated: CASSLEGPYFPYGYTF.